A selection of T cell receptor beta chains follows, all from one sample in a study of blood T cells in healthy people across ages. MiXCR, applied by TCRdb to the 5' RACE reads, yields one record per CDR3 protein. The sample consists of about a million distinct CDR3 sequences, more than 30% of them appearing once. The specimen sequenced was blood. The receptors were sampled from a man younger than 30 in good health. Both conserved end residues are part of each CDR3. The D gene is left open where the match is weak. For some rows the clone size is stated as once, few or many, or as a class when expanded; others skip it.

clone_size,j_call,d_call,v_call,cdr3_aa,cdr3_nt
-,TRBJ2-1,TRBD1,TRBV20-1,CSASDRVVSYNEQFF,TGCAGTGCTTCCGACAGGGTGGTATCCTACAATGAGCAGTTCTTC
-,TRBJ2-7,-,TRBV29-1,CSVEETGREQYF,TGCAGCGTTGAAGAGACAGGCCGGGAGCAGTACTTC
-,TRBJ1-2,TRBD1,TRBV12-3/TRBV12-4,CASSLGDRGPGYGYTF,TGTGCCAGCAGTTTAGGGGACAGGGGGCCCGGCTATGGCTACACCTTC
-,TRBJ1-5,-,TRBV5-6,CASSLNQGLQIPHQPQHF,TGTGCCAGCAGCTTGAATCAGGGTCTACAAATTCCCCATCAGCCCCAGCATTTT
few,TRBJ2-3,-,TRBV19,CASSRMGRSSTDTQYF,TGTGCCAGTAGCCGCATGGGGCGGTCTTCCACAGATACGCAGTATTTT
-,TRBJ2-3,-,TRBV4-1,CASSHPPPSTDTQYF,TGCGCCAGCAGCCATCCACCCCCTAGCACAGATACGCAGTATTTT
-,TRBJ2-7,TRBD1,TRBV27,CASSFGTGTIYEQYF,TGTGCCAGCAGTTTTGGGACAGGGACCATCTACGAGCAGTACTTC
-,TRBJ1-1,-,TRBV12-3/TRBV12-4,CASSFLGAGSTEAFF,TGTGCCAGCAGCTTCCTGGGGGCAGGAAGCACTGAAGCTTTCTTT
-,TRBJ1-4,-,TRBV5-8,CASRFITNEKLFF,TGTGCCAGTCGATTTATAACTAATGAAAAACTGTTTTTT
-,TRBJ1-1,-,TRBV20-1,CSAREYKPEAFF,TGCAGTGCTAGAGAGTATAAGCCTGAAGCTTTCTTT
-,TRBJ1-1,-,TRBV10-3,CAISGAVDTEAFF,TGTGCCATCAGCGGGGCTGTGGACACTGAAGCTTTCTTT
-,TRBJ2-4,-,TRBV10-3,CAISESSHQYF,TGTGCCATCAGTGAGTCTTCGCATCAGTACTTC
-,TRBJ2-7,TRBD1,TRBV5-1,CASSPGGRTTYEQYF,TGCGCCAGCAGCCCAGGGGGCCGGACAACCTACGAGCAGTACTTC
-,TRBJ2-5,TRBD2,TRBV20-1,CSARFSSGGAINEQYF,TGCAGTGCTAGGTTTTCTAGCGGGGGGGCCATCAATGAGCAGTACTTC
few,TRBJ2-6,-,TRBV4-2,CASSQEPASGANVLTF,TGTGCCAGCAGCCAAGAGCCCGCGTCTGGGGCCAACGTCCTGACTTTC
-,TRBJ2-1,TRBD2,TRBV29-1,CSVGGARTVNEQFF,TGCAGCGTCGGGGGGGCCCGGACGGTGAATGAGCAGTTCTTC
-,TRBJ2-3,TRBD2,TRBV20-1,CSAREPIAGGTDTQYF,TGCAGTGCTAGAGAGCCCATAGCGGGCGGCACAGATACGCAGTATTTT
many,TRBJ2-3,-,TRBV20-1,CSARRGASTDTQYF,TGCAGTGCTAGACGGGGAGCTAGCACAGATACGCAGTATTTT
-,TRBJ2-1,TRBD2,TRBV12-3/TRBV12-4,CASSPLLAGVHEQFF,TGTGCCAGCAGTCCCCTTTTAGCGGGGGTACATGAGCAGTTCTTC
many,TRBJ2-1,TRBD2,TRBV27,CASYPSGKNNEQFF,TGTGCCAGCTATCCTAGCGGCAAAAACAATGAGCAGTTCTTC
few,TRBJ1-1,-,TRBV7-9,CASSLDRTATLNTEAFF,TGTGCCAGCAGCTTAGATCGGACAGCCACCTTAAACACTGAAGCTTTCTTT
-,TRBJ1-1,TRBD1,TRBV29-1,CTCRTGGTEAFF,TGCACCTGCCGGACAGGGGGCACTGAAGCTTTCTTT
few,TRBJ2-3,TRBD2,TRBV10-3,CAIRVRTGGPPSSTDTQYF,TGTGCCATCAGGGTGCGGACGGGGGGGCCTCCCTCCAGCACAGATACGCAGTATTTT
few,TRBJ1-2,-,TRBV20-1,CSAEAPQGWLYGYTF,TGCAGTGCCGAAGCCCCCCAGGGGTGGCTCTATGGCTACACCTTC
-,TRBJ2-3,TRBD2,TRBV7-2,CASSFIRLAGGRDTQYF,TGTGCCAGCAGCTTTATTCGACTAGCGGGGGGGCGAGATACGCAGTATTTT
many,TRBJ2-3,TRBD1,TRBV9,CASSVAGTGRTDTQYF,TGTGCCAGCAGCGTAGCGGGGACAGGTCGAACAGATACGCAGTATTTT
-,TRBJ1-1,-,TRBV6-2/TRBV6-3,CASSYANRANTEAFF,TGTGCCAGCAGTTACGCGAACAGGGCGAACACTGAAGCTTTCTTT
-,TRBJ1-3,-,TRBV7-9,CASSLSGLGNTIYF,TGTGCCAGCAGCTTGAGCGGTCTTGGAAACACCATATATTTT
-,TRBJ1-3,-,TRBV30,CAWSTSTGNTIYF,TGTGCCTGGAGTACGTCTACTGGAAACACCATATATTTT
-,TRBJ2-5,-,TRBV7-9,CASSFREMANEQYF,TGTGCCAGCAGCTTTAGGGAAATGGCCAATGAGCAGTACTTC
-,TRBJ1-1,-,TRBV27,CASIVSGTRKAFF,TGTGCCAGCATTGTAAGCGGGACGCGAAAGGCTTTCTTT
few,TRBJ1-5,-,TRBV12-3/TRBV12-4,CASKNSNQPQHF,TGTGCCAGCAAAAATAGCAATCAGCCCCAGCATTTT
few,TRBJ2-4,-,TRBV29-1,CSVEGKLAKNIQYF,TGCAGCGTTGAAGGAAAACTAGCCAAAAACATTCAGTACTTC
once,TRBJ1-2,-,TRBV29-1,CSGGAQGYGYTF,TGCAGCGGGGGCGCCCAGGGCTATGGCTACACCTTC
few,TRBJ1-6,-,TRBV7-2,CASSLALGGSPLHF,TGTGCCAGCAGCTTAGCTCTGGGTGGATCACCCCTCCACTTT
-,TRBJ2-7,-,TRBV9,CASSAEGYEQYF,TGTGCCAGCAGCGCCGAGGGCTACGAGCAGTACTTC
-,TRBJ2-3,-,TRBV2,CASSAWGVSTDTQYF,TGTGCCAGCAGTGCCTGGGGGGTGAGCACAGATACGCAGTATTTT
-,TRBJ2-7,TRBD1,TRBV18,CASSPTGTMTYEQYF,TGTGCCAGCTCACCGACAGGGACGATGACCTACGAGCAGTACTTC
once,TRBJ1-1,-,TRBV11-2,CASSLDARRNLSTEAFF,TGTGCCAGCAGCTTAGATGCTCGGCGGAACCTGAGCACTGAAGCTTTCTTT
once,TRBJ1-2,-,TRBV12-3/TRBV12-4,CASSPLTACGYTF,TGTGCCAGCAGTCCCCTGACAGCGTGTGGCTACACCTTC
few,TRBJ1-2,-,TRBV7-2,CASSLALTAREGGYTF,TGTGCCAGCAGCTTAGCGCTAACGGCCAGGGAAGGTGGCTACACCTTC
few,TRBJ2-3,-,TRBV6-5,CASSRTHSSADTQYF,TGTGCCAGCAGCCGAACCCACAGCTCGGCAGATACGCAGTATTTT
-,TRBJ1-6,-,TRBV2,CASSEQLSSYNSPLHF,TGTGCCAGCAGTGAACAATTAAGCTCCTATAATTCACCCCTCCACTTT
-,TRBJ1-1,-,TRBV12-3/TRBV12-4,CASSLNMGNTEAFF,TGTGCCAGCAGTTTGAATATGGGGAACACTGAAGCTTTCTTT
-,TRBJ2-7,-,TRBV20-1,CSAVTGLLGDEQYF,TGCAGTGCCGTGACGGGACTCCTCGGGGACGAGCAGTACTTC
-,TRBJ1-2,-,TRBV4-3,CASSQAVANYGYTF,TGCGCCAGCAGCCAAGCTGTGGCCAACTATGGCTACACCTTC
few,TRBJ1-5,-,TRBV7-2,CASSLFGESNQPQHF,TGTGCCAGCAGCTTATTTGGGGAAAGCAATCAGCCCCAGCATTTT
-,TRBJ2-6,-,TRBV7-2,CASSLDSGLLFSGANVLTF,TGTGCCAGCAGCTTAGATAGTGGGCTGCTGTTCTCTGGGGCCAACGTCCTGACTTTC
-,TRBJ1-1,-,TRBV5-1,CASAPRDIRNTEAFF,TGCGCCAGCGCCCCTCGGGACATACGGAACACTGAAGCTTTCTTT
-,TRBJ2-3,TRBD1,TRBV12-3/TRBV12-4,CASSSRDRADTQYF,TGTGCCAGCAGTTCCCGGGACAGGGCCGATACGCAGTATTTT
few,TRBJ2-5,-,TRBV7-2,CASSLAGTSKETQYF,TGTGCCAGCAGCTTAGCCGGGACGTCAAAAGAGACCCAGTACTTC
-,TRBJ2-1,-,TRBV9,CASSLRDFIYNEQFF,TGTGCCAGCAGCCTTCGGGACTTCATATACAATGAGCAGTTCTTC
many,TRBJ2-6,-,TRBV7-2,CASSLRISGANVLTF,TGTGCCAGCAGCCTAAGAATCTCTGGGGCCAACGTCCTGACTTTC
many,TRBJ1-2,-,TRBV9,CASSAGAYGYTF,TGTGCCAGCAGCGCCGGGGCCTATGGCTACACCTTC
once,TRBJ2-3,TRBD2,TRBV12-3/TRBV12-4,CASRTSGRANTQYF,TGTGCCAGCAGGACTAGCGGGAGAGCCAATACGCAGTATTTT
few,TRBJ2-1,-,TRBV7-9,CASSFFRDNNEQFF,TGTGCCAGCAGCTTCTTCAGGGATAATAATGAGCAGTTCTTC
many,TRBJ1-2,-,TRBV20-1,CSARDIIGTSYGYTF,TGCAGTGCTAGAGACATAATCGGGACAAGCTATGGCTACACCTTC